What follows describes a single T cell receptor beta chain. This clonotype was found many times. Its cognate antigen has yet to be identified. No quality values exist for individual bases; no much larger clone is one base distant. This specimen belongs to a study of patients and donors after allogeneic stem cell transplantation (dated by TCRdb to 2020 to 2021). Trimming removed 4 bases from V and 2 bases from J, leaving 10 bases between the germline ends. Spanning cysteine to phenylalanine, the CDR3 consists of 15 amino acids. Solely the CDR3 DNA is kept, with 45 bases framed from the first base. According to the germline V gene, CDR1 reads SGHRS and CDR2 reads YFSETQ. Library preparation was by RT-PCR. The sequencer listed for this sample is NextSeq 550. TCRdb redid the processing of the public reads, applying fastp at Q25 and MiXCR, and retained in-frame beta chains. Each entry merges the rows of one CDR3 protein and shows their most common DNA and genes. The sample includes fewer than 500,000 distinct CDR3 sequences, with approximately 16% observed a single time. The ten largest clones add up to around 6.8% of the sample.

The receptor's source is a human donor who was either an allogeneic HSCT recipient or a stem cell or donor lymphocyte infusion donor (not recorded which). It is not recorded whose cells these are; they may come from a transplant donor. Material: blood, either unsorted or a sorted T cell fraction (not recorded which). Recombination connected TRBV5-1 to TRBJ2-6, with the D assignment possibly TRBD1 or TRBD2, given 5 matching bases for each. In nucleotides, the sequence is TGCGCCAGCAGCCTCCAGGGACCTGGGGCCAACGTCCTGACTTTC. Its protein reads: CASSLQGPGANVLTF. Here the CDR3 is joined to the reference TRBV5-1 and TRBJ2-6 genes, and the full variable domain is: KAGVTQTPRYLIKTRGQQVTLSCSPISGHRSVSWYQQTPGQGLQFLFEYFSETQRNKGNFPGRFSGRQFSNSRSEMNVSTLELGDSALYLCASSLQGPGANVLTFGAGSRLTVL.